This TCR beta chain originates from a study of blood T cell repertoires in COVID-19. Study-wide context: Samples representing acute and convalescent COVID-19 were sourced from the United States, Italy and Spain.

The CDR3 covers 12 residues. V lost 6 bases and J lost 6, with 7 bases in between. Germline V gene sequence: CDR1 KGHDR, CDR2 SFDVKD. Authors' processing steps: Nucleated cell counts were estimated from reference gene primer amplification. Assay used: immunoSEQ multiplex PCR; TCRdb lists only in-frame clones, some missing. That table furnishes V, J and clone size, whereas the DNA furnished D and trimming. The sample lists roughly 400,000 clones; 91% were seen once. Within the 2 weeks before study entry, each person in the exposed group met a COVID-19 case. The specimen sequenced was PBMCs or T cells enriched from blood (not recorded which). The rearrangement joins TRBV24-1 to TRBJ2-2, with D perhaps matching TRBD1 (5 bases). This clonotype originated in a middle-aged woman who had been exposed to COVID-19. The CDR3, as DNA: TGTGCCACCAGTCCAGGGCCCGGGGAGCTGTTTTTT. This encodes CATSPGPGELFF.